These 5 T cell receptor beta chains were all obtained from the same sample, sequenced in a study of cytomegalovirus exposure and HLA in healthy donors. Primers: 60 Vbeta forward and 13 Jbeta reverse. Profiled with immunoSEQ multiplex PCR; TCRdb holds only in-frame clones, not every one. This table holds about 130,000 clones. The sequenced material came from PBMCs. All receptors come from a man aged 35-49 years in good health and CMV-seronegative.

The genes are TRBV27 and TRBJ1-2, with D tentatively TRBD1 (6 bases). The germline CDR1 and CDR2 sequences are MNHEY and SMNVEV (reference sequence). Trimming stripped 2 bases from V and 4 bases from J, with 14 bases between. This CDR3 region has 15 residues. This CDR3 is CASSLILGDTYGYTF. Here the CDR3 DNA reads TGTGCCAGCAGTTTAATCTTGGGGGACACCTATGGCTACACCTTC.

The chain couples TRBV6-5 to TRBJ2-5; D gene unclear. From germline, CDR1 is MNHEY and CDR2 SVGAGI. Trimming took off 2 bases at V and 2 bases at J, with 6 bases between the two ends. This CDR3 contains 13 residues. In nucleotides, the CDR3 is TGTGCCAGCAGTTACCCCTTACAAGAGACCCAGTACTTC. Its protein product is CASSYPLQETQYF.

This sequence joins TRBV7-2 and TRBJ2-3, with 11 bases fitting TRBD2. Germline lookup yields CDR1 SGHTA and CDR2 FQGNSA. This CDR3 is 18 amino acids long. With 5 bases clipped from V and 0 bases from J, the junction kept 10 bases outside the gene matches. The CDR3 DNA sequence: TGTGCCAGCAGCGTGGGACTAGCGGAGGGACCTAGCACAGATACGCAGTATTTT. Its translation is CASSVGLAEGPSTDTQYF.

The rearrangement links TRBV5-6 to TRBJ2-7; D possibly corresponds to TRBD2 (6 bases). The V gene's germline CDR1 is SGHDT and CDR2 YYEEEE. Trimming took off 2 bases at V and 1 base at J, with 10 bases between the two ends. The CDR3 sequence is 14 residues long. The CDR3 is CASSFFRGSYEQYF. In DNA form, the CDR3 reads TGTGCCAGCAGCTTTTTCCGGGGGTCCTACGAGCAGTACTTC.

The J gene is TRBJ2-5, the V gene TRBV7-9, with D perhaps TRBD2 (5 bases). The CDR3 sequence is 12 residues long. Between the trimmed V and J ends, which lost 6 bases and 4 bases, there was a span of 9 bases. Per germline, CDR1 SEHNR and CDR2 FQNEAQ (reference sequence). For the CDR3, the DNA is TGTGCCAGCAGTACGGGGTCAGAGACCCAGTACTTC. Translation gives CASSTGSETQYF.